This passage covers 6 T cell receptor beta chains from one sample sequenced in a study of shared clonotypes between healthy human individuals. Using immunoSEQ multiplex PCR, the repertoire was profiled, and TCRdb retains in-frame clones only, with some absent. The repertoire holds about 2 million clones, 90% to 95% seen once, with roughly 0.13% in the top ten. Sample: naive CD4+ T cells sorted from blood. This sample's subset: CD45RA+ positively selected. These receptors all stem from a man aged 18 to 29 in good health.

The chain couples TRBV6-1 to TRBJ1-4; possible D gene TRBD1, 6 bases. Germline V gene sequence: CDR1 MNHNS, CDR2 SASEGT. Trimming cost V 6 bases and J 7 bases, with 15 bases left between them. The CDR3 totals 14 residues. In DNA, the CDR3 is TGTGCCAGCAGAGCGGACAGTCGAACTGAAAAACTGTTTTTT. This encodes CASRADSRTEKLFF.

The V call is TRBV4-1, the J call TRBJ2-5, with TRBD2 matching over 11 bases. This CDR3 is built from 13 residues. The germline gives CDR1 MGHRA, CDR2 YSYEKL. With V trimmed by 2 bases and J by 8 bases, 1 base remained unmatched. For the CDR3, the DNA is TGCGCCAGCAGCCAAACTAGCGGGAGTACCCAGTACTTC. This translates into CASSQTSGSTQYF.

A word on this clone: Other DNA sequences in the sample encode the same CDR3. The chain links TRBV5-1 to TRBJ2-3; D is uncertain. The CDR3 runs to 12 residues. Germline V gene lookup returns CDR1 SGHRS and CDR2 YFSETQ. V lost 2 bases to trimming and J lost 5 bases, with 6 bases between them. CDR3 residues: CASSFPGDTQYF. The CDR3 region has the DNA TGCGCCAGCAGCTTTCCGGGAGATACGCAGTATTTT.

The chain links TRBV20-1 to TRBJ2-3; possible D gene TRBD2, 6 bases. This CDR3 spans 11 amino acids. Germline CDR1 DFQATT, CDR2 SNEGSKA (reference sequence). The V gene lost 3 bases and the J gene lost 10 bases, with 11 bases spanning the gap. The CDR3 protein is CSARVGGAQYF. Written as DNA, the CDR3 is TGCAGTGCTAGGGTGGGGGGAGCGCAGTATTTT.

This clone was seen once. The gene calls are TRBV18 and TRBJ1-4; 8 bases are a match to TRBD1. The CDR3 has 16 amino acids. CDR1 and CDR2 (germline): KGHSH, LQKENI. The J segment lost 7 bases and the V segment lost 0 bases, leaving 7 bases of the junction unmatched. The CDR3 here is CASSPPGQGQSEKLFF. The DNA for the CDR3 is TGTGCCAGCTCACCACCTGGACAGGGACAAAGTGAAAAACTGTTTTTT.

This chain uses TRBV29-1 with TRBJ1-2, with a tentative D call TRBD1 (5 bases). CDR1 is SQVTM and CDR2 is ANQGSEA in the germline V gene. V was clipped by 4 bases and J by 8 bases, with 20 bases between them. CDR3 size: 14 residues. CDR3 nucleotides: TGCAGCGTTGCTGGGGCGGTGGCGCCGGGCGGCTACACCTTC. Translation gives CSVAGAVAPGGYTF.